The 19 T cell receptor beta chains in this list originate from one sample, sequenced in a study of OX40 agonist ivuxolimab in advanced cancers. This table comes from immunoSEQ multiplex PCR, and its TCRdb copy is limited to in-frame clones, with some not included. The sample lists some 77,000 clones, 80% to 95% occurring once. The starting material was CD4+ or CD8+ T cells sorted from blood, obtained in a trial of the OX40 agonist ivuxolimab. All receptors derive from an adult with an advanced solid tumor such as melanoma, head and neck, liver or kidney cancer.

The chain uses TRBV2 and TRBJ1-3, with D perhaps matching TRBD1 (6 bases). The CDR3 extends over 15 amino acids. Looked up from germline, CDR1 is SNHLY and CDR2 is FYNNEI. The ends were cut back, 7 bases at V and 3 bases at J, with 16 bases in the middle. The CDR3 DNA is TGTGCCAGCACACCCCGGGGGGCGGATGGAAACACCATATATTTT. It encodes CASTPRGADGNTIYF. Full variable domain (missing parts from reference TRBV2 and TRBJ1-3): EPEVTQTPSHQVTQMGQEVILRCVPISNHLYFYWYRQILGQKVEFLVSFYNNEISEKSEIFDDQFSVERPDGSNFTLKIRSTKLEDSAMYFCASTPRGADGNTIYFGEGSWLTVV.

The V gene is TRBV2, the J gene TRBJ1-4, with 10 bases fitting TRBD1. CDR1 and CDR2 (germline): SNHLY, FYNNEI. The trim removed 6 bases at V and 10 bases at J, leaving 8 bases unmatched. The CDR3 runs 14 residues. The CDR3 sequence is CASRGDRGPGKLFF. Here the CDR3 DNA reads TGTGCCAGCAGGGGGGACAGGGGTCCGGGAAAACTGTTTTTT.

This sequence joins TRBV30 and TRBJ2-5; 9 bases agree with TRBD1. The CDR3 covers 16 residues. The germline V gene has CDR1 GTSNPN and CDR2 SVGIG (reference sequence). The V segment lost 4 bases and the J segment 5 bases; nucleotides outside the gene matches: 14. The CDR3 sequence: CAWTTAPGQGFETQYF. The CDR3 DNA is TGTGCCTGGACTACCGCCCCGGGACAGGGCTTTGAGACCCAGTACTTC.

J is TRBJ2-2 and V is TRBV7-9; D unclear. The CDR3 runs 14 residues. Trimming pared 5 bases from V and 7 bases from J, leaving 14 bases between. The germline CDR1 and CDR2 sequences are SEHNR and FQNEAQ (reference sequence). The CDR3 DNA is TGTGCCAGCAGCGCCTACACGGACGGCGGGGAGCTGTTTTTT. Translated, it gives CASSAYTDGGELFF. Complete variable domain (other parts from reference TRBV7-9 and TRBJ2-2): DTGVSQNPRHKITKRGQNVTFRCDPISEHNRLYWYRQTLGQGPEFLTYFQNEAQLEKSRLLSDRFSAERPKGSFSTLEIQRTEQGDSAMYLCASSAYTDGGELFFGEGSRLTVL.

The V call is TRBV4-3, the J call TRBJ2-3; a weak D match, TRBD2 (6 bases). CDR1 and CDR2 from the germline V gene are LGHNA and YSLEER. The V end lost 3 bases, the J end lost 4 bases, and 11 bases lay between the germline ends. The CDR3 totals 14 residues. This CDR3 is CASSQTSSSDTQYF. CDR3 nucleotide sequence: TGCGCCAGCAGCCAGACTAGTTCTTCAGATACGCAGTATTTT.

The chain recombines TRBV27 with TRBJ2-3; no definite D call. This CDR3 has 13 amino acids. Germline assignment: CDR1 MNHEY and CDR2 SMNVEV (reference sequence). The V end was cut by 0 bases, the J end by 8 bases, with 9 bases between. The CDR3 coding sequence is TGTGCCAGCAGTTTATCGATCGGCGGTACGCAGTATTTT. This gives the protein CASSLSIGGTQYF.

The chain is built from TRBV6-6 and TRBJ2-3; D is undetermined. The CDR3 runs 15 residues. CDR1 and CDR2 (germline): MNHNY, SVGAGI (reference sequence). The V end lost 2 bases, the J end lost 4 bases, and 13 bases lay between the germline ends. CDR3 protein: CASSYAPDVPDTQYF. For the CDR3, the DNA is TGTGCCAGCAGTTACGCTCCGGACGTACCAGATACGCAGTATTTT.

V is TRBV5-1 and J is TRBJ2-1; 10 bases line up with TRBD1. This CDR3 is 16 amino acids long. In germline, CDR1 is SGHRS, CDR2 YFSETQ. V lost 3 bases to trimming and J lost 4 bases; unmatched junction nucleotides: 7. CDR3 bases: TGCGCCAGCAGCTCCGGTGGGGGACAGGGGTACAATGAGCAGTTCTTC. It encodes CASSSGGGQGYNEQFF.

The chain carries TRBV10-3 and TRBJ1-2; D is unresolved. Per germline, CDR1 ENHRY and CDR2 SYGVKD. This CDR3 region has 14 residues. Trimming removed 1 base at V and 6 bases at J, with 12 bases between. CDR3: CAISELEGRNGYTF. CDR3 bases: TGTGCCATCAGTGAGTTGGAGGGCCGTAATGGCTACACCTTC.

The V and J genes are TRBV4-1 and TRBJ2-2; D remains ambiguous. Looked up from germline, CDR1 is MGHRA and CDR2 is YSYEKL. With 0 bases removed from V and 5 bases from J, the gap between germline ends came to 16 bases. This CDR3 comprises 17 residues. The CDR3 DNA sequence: TGCGCCAGCAGCCAAGATCCAAACCTCGGGTTTACCGGGGAGCTGTTTTTT. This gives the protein CASSQDPNLGFTGELFF.

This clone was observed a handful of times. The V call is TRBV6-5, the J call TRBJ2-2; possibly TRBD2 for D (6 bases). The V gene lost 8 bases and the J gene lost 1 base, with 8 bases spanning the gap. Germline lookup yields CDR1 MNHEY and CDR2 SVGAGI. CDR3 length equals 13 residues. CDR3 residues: CASSGGNTGELFF. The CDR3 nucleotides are TGTGCCAGCTCCGGGGGGAACACCGGGGAGCTGTTTTTT.

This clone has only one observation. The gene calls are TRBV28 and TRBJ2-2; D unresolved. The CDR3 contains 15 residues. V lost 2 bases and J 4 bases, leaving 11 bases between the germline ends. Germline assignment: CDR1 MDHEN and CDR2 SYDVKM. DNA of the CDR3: TGTGCCAGCAGTTTACTAGTTTTTAGCACCGGGGAGCTGTTTTTT. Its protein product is CASSLLVFSTGELFF. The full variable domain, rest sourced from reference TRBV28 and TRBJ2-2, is DVKVTQSSRYLVKRTGEKVFLECVQDMDHENMFWYRQDPGLGLRLIYFSYDVKMKEKGDIPEGYSVSREKKERFSLILESASTNQTSMYLCASSLLVFSTGELFFGEGSRLTVL.

CDR3: CASCRAGYSNQPQHF. The CDR3 bases are TGTGCCAGCTGTCGGGCAGGGTATAGCAATCAGCCCCAGCATTTT. The chain is built from TRBV6-1 and TRBJ1-5, with D maybe TRBD1 (5 bases). The CDR3 is 15 amino acids. The ends were cut back, 8 bases at V and 0 bases at J, with 14 bases in the middle. Germline CDR1 MNHNS, CDR2 SASEGT.

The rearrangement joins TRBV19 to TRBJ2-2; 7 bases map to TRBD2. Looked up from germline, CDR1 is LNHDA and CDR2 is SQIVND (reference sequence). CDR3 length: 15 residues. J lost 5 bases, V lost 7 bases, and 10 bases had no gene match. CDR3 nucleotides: TGTGCCAGTATAGGGCGGGAGCGGGGTACCGGGGAGCTGTTTTTT. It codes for CASIGRERGTGELFF. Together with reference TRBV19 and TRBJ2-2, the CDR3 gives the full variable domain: DGGITQSPKYLFRKEGQNVTLSCEQNLNHDAMYWYRQDPGQGLRLIYYSQIVNDFQKGDIAEGYSVSREKKESFPLTVTSAQKNPTAFYLCASIGRERGTGELFFGEGSRLTVL.

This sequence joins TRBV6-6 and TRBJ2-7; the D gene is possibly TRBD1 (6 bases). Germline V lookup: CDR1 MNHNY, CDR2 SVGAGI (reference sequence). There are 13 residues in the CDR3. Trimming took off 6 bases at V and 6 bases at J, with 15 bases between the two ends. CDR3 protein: CASRDRAVSEQYF. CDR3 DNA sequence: TGTGCCAGCAGGGACAGAGCGGTCTCCGAGCAGTACTTC.

The CDR3 loop reads CASSDKYQETQYF. CDR3 DNA: TGTGCCAGCAGTGACAAGTACCAAGAGACCCAGTACTTC. The V and J genes are TRBV25-1 and TRBJ2-5; D gene unclear. Trimming removed 3 bases at V and 0 bases at J, with 5 bases between. In germline, CDR1 is MGHDK, CDR2 SYGVNS. The CDR3 has 13 amino acids.

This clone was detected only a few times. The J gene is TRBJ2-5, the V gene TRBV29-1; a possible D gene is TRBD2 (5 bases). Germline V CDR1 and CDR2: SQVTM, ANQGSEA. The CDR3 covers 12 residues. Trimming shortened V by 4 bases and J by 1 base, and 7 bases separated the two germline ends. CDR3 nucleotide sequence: TGCAGCGTTGGCGGGCTCCAAGAGACCCAGTACTTC. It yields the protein CSVGGLQETQYF.

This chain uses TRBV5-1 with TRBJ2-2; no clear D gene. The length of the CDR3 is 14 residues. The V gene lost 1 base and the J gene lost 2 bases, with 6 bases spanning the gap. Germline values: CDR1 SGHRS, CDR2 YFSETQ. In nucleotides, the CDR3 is TGCGCCAGCAGCTTGCCAGCAAACACCGGGGAGCTGTTTTTT. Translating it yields CASSLPANTGELFF.

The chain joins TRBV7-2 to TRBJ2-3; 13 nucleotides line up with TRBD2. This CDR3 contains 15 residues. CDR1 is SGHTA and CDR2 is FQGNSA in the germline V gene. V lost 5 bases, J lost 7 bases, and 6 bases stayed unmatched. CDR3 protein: CASSIGLAGDNTQYF. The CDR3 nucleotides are TGTGCCAGCAGCATTGGACTAGCGGGGGACAATACGCAGTATTTT.